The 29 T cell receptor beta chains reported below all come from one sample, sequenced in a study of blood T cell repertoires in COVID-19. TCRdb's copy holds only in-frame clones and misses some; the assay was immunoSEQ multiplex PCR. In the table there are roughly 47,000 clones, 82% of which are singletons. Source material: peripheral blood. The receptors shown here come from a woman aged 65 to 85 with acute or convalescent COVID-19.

CDR3 region: CASSPRVGKAFF. DNA of the CDR3: TGTGCCAGCAGCCCGCGGGTCGGGAAAGCTTTCTTT. The chain joins TRBV5-8 to TRBJ1-1; D gene uncertain. Trimming cost V 4 bases and J 9 bases, with 13 bases left between them. This CDR3 is built from 12 residues. The germline gives CDR1 SGHTS, CDR2 YDEGEE.

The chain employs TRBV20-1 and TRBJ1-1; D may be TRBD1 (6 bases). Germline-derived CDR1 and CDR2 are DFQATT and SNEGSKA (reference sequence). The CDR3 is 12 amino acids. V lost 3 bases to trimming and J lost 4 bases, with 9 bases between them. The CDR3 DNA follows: TGCAGTGCTAGTAAACAGGGCACTGAAGCTTTCTTT. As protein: CSASKQGTEAFF.

This CDR3 is CASSRDREGEKLFF. In DNA, the CDR3 is TGTGCCAGCAGCCGGGACAGGGAAGGTGAAAAACTGTTTTTT. The chain is built from TRBV16 and TRBJ1-4; 9 nucleotides match TRBD1. V was pared by 4 bases and J by 7 bases, with 4 bases of the junction left unmatched. The V gene's germline CDR1 is KGHSY and CDR2 FQNENV. The CDR3 extends over 14 amino acids.

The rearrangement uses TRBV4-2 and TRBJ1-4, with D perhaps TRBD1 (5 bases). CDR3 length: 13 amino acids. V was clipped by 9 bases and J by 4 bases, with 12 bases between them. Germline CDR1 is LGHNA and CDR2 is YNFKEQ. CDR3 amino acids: CASSPQGNEKLFF. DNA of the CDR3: TGTGCCAGTAGTCCTCAGGGTAATGAAAAACTGTTTTTT.

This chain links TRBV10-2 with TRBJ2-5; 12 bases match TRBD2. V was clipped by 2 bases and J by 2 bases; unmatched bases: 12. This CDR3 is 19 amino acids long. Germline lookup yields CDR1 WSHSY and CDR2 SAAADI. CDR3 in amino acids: CASSEPKPGLAGRQETQYF. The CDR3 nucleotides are TGCGCCAGCAGTGAGCCCAAACCGGGACTAGCGGGTAGACAAGAGACCCAGTACTTC.

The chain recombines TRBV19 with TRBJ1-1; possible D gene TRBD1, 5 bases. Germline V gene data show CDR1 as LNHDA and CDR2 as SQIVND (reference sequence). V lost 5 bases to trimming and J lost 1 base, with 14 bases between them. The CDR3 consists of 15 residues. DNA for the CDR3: TGTGCCAGTAGTTCAAGGGCGGGGACGAACACTGAAGCTTTCTTT. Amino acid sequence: CASSSRAGTNTEAFF.

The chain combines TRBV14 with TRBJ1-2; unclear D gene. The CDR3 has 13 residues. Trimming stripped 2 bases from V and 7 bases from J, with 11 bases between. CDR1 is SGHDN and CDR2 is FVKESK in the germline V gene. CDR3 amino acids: CASSQIQASGYTF. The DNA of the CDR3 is TGTGCCAGCAGCCAAATCCAGGCGAGTGGCTACACCTTC.

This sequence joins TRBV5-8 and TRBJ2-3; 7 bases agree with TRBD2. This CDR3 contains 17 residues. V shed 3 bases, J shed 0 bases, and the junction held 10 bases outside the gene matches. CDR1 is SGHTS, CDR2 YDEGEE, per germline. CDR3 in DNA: TGTGCCAGCAGCTCAGTGCGGGAGAGCTATAGCACAGATACGCAGTATTTT. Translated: CASSSVRESYSTDTQYF.

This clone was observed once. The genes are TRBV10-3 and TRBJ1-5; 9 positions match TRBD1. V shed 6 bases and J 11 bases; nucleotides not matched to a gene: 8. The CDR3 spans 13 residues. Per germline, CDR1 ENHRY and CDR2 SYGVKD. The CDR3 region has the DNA TGTGCCATCAGGCCCGACAGGGGGTTGGCCCAGCATTTT. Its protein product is CAIRPDRGLAQHF.

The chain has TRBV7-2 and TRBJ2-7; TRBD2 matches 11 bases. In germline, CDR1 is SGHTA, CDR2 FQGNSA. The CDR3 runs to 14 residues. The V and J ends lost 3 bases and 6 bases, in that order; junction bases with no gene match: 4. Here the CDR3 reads CASSFSGRESEQYF. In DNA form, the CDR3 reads TGTGCCAGCAGCTTTAGCGGGAGGGAAAGCGAGCAGTACTTC.

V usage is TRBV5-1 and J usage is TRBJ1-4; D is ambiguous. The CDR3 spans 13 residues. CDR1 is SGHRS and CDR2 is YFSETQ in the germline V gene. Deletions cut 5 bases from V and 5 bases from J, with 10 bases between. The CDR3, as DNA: TGCGCCAGCAGTGGACTAAGGAATGAAAAACTGTTTTTT. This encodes CASSGLRNEKLFF. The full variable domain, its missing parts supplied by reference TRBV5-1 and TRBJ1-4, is KAGVTQTPRYLIKTRGQQVTLSCSPISGHRSVSWYQQTPGQGLQFLFEYFSETQRNKGNFPGRFSGRQFSNSRSEMNVSTLELGDSALYLCASSGLRNEKLFFGSGTQLSVL.

This chain's CDR3 is CASRGGGAGTGELFF. CDR3 nucleotide sequence: TGTGCCAGTAGAGGGGGGGGCGCTGGCACCGGGGAGCTGTTTTTT. This rearrangement joins TRBV19 to TRBJ2-2, with D maybe TRBD2 (7 bases). Between the trimmed V and J ends, which lost 6 bases and 4 bases, there was a span of 15 bases. The CDR3 consists of 15 residues. Germline V gene lookup returns CDR1 LNHDA and CDR2 SQIVND (reference sequence).

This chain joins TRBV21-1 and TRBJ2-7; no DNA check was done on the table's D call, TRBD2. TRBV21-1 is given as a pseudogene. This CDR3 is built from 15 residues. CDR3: CASTPGSRESYEQYF. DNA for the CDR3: TGTGCCAGCACCCCTGGGTCGCGGGAGTCCTACGAGCAGTACTTC.

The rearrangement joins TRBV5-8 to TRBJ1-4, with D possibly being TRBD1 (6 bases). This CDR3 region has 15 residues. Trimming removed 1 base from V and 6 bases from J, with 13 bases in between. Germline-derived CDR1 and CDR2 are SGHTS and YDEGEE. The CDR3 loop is CASSLRGIEDEKLFF. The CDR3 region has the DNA TGTGCCAGCAGCTTGAGGGGGATAGAGGATGAAAAACTGTTTTTT.

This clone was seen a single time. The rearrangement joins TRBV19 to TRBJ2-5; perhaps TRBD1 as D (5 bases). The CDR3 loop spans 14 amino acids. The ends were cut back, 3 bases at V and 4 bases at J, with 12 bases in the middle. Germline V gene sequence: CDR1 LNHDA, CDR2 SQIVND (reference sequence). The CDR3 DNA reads TGTGCCAGTAGTATCAGCCAGGGCGGAGAGACCCAGTACTTC. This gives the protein CASSISQGGETQYF.

The CDR3 DNA is TGCGCCAGCAGCCACGCTAGCGGGAGGTCGGAGACCCAGTACTTC. Protein product: CASSHASGRSETQYF. V usage is TRBV4-1 and J usage is TRBJ2-5; 11 bases line up with TRBD2. CDR1 MGHRA and CDR2 YSYEKL come from the germline V gene. V dropped 3 bases and J dropped 5; count of bases not matched to a gene: 5. The CDR3 totals 15 residues.

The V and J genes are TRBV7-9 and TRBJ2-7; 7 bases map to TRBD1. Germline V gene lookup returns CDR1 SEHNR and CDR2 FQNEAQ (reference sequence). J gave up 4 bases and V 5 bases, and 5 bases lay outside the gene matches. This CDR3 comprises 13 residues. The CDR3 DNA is TGTGCCAGCAGCACCAGACAGGGTTACGAGCAGTACTTC. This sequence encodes CASSTRQGYEQYF.

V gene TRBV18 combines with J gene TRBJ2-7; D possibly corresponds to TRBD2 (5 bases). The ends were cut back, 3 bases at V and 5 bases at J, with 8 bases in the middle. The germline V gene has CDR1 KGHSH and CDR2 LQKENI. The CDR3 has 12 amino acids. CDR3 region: CASSPQEDEQYF. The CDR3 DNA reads TGTGCCAGCTCACCCCAGGAGGACGAGCAGTACTTC.

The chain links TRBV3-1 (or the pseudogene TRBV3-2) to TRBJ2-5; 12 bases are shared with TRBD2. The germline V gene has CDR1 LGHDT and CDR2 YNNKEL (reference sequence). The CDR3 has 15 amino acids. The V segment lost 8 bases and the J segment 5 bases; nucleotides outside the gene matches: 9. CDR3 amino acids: CASRFASGGAETQYF. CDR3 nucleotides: TGTGCCAGCCGTTTTGCTAGCGGGGGGGCGGAGACCCAGTACTTC.

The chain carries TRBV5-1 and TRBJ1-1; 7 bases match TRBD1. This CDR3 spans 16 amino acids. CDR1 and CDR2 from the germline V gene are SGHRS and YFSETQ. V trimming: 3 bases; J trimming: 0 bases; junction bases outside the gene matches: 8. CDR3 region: CASSWGTAGMNTEAFF. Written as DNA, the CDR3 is TGCGCCAGCAGCTGGGGGACAGCTGGGATGAACACTGAAGCTTTCTTT.

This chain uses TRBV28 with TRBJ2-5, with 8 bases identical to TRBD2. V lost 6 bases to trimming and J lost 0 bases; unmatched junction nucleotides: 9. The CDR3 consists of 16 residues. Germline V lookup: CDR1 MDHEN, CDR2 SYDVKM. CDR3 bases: TGTGCCAGCAGGGAGGGTACTAGCGGAGACCAAGAGACCCAGTACTTC. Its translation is CASREGTSGDQETQYF.

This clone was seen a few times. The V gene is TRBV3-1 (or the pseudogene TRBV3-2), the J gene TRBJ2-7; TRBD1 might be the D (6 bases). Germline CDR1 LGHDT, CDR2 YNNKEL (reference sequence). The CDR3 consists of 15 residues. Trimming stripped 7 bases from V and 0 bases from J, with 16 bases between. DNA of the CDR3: TGTGCCAGCAACCCATACAGGGTACACTCCTACGAGCAGTACTTC. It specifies CASNPYRVHSYEQYF.

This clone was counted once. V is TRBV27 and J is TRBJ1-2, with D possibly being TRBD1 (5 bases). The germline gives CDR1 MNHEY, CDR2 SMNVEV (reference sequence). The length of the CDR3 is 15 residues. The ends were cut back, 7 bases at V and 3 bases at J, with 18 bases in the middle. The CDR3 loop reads CASILRGGGYYGYTF. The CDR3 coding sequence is TGTGCCAGCATTCTTAGGGGCGGGGGTTACTATGGCTACACCTTC.

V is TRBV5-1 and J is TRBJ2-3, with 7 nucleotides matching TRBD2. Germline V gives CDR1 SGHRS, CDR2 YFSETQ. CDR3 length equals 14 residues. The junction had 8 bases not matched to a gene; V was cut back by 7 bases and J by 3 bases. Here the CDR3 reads CASSAGTKTDTQYF. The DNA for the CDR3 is TGCGCCAGCTCCGCCGGGACTAAAACAGATACGCAGTATTTT.

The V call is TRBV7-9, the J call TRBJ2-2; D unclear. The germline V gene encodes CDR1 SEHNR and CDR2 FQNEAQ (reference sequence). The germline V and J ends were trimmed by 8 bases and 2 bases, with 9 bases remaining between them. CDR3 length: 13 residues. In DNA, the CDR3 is TGTGCCAGCCTGGCCGTTAACACCGGGGAGCTGTTTTTT. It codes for CASLAVNTGELFF. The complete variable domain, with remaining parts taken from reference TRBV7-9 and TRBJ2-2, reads DTGVSQNPRHKITKRGQNVTFRCDPISEHNRLYWYRQTLGQGPEFLTYFQNEAQLEKSRLLSDRFSAERPKGSFSTLEIQRTEQGDSAMYLCASLAVNTGELFFGEGSRLTVL.

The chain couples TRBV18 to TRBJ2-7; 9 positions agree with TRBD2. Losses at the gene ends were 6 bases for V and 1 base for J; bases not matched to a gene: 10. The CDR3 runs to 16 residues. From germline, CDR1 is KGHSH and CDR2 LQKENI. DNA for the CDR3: TGTGCCAGCTCCCCGTCGGGAGCGGGAGGTTCCTACGAGCAGTACTTC. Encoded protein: CASSPSGAGGSYEQYF.

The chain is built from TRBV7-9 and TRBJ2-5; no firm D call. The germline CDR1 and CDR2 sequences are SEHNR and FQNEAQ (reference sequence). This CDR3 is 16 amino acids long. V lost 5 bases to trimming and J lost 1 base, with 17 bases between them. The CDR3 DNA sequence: TGTGCCAGCAGCCCACCGTGGCGGATCACCCAAGAGACCCAGTACTTC. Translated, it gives CASSPPWRITQETQYF.

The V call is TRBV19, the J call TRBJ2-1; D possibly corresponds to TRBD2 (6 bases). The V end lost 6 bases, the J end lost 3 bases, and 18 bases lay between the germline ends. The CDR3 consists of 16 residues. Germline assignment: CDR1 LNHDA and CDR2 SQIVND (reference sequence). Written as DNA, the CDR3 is TGTGCCAGTAGGGCCCCAGGGAGGAGCCTCTACAATGAGCAGTTCTTC. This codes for CASRAPGRSLYNEQFF.

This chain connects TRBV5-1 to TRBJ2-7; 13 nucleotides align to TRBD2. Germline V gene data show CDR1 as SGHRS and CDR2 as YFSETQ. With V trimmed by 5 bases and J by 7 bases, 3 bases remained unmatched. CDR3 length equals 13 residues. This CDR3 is CASRGTSGNEQYF. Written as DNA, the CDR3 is TGCGCCAGCAGGGGGACTAGCGGGAATGAGCAGTACTTC.